This is a list of T cell receptor beta chains from one sample in a study of T cells in Graves' hyperthyroidism and ophthalmopathy. TCRdb used MiXCR to reprocess the multiplex PCR reads, holding one entry per CDR3 protein. The data contain 220,000 or so distinct CDR3 sequences, approximately 16% of them singletons. Input material: blood. The receptors were gathered from a woman in her late teens or twenties with Graves' ophthalmopathy. Each CDR3 is given with its conserved first and last residue. The order of the fields is J gene, clone size, V gene, D gene, CDR3 DNA, CDR3 protein. A D gene is named only where the DNA matches it firmly. Not every row has a clone size; where given, it reads once, few, many or a size class.

J gene: TRBJ2-7; clone size: many; V gene: TRBV5-1; D gene: TRBD1; CDR3 DNA: TGCGCCAGCAGCTCGACAGGGGACTACGAGCAGTACTTC; CDR3 protein: CASSSTGDYEQYF
J gene: TRBJ1-1; clone size: many; V gene: TRBV6-2/TRBV6-3; D gene: -; CDR3 DNA: TGTGCCAGCAGTTATGCTGGGACGGCCATAGAAGCTTTCTTT; CDR3 protein: CASSYAGTAIEAFF
J gene: TRBJ1-2; clone size: many; V gene: TRBV12-3/TRBV12-4; D gene: -; CDR3 DNA: TGTGCCAGCAGTTTAACAGGGATCTATGGCTACACCTTC; CDR3 protein: CASSLTGIYGYTF
J gene: TRBJ2-3; clone size: many; V gene: TRBV2; D gene: -; CDR3 DNA: TGTGCCAGCAGTGAAACGGGAAGCACAGATACGCAGTATTTT; CDR3 protein: CASSETGSTDTQYF
J gene: TRBJ1-1; clone size: many; V gene: TRBV11-2; D gene: TRBD1; CDR3 DNA: TGTGCCAGCAGCTTCCCTGGGACAGGGAACACTGAAGCTTTCTTT; CDR3 protein: CASSFPGTGNTEAFF
J gene: TRBJ2-1; clone size: many; V gene: TRBV7-9; D gene: TRBD1; CDR3 DNA: TGTGCCAGCAGCGGGGGACAGGGGCTGGATAATGAGCAGTTCTTC; CDR3 protein: CASSGGQGLDNEQFF
J gene: TRBJ2-1; clone size: -; V gene: TRBV5-1; D gene: TRBD1; CDR3 DNA: TGCGCCAGCAGCCCGTCTACCGGGACAGGGGCATACAATGAGCAGTTCTTC; CDR3 protein: CASSPSTGTGAYNEQFF
J gene: TRBJ1-4; clone size: many; V gene: TRBV12-3/TRBV12-4; D gene: -; CDR3 DNA: TGTGCCAGCAGTTTATGGGGTAGGGGAAATGAAAAACTGTTTTTT; CDR3 protein: CASSLWGRGNEKLFF
J gene: TRBJ1-1; clone size: few; V gene: TRBV19; D gene: TRBD1; CDR3 DNA: TGTGCCAGTAGCCAGAGACAGGGGGCGCGTAACACTGAAGCTTTCTTT; CDR3 protein: CASSQRQGARNTEAFF
J gene: TRBJ1-2; clone size: many; V gene: TRBV11-2; D gene: -; CDR3 DNA: TGTGCCAGCAGCTTAGTGGGCCTATCGTCCTATGGCTACACCTTC; CDR3 protein: CASSLVGLSSYGYTF
J gene: TRBJ2-1; clone size: many; V gene: TRBV7-8; D gene: -; CDR3 DNA: TGTGCCAGCACTCCTCAGCGAGGCTCCTACAATGAGCAGTTCTTC; CDR3 protein: CASTPQRGSYNEQFF
J gene: TRBJ1-2; clone size: many; V gene: TRBV20-1; D gene: -; CDR3 DNA: TGCAGTGCTCCGACAGTGTATGGCTACACCTTC; CDR3 protein: CSAPTVYGYTF
J gene: TRBJ2-2; clone size: -; V gene: TRBV4-1; D gene: -; CDR3 DNA: TGCGCCAGCAGTCAAAGCCAGGCGGAGGATCGGGAGCTGTTTTTT; CDR3 protein: CASSQSQAEDRELFF
J gene: TRBJ2-2; clone size: -; V gene: TRBV27; D gene: TRBD2; CDR3 DNA: TGTGCCAGCAGGTCCTTAGCGGGGGCGAACACCGGGGAGCTGTTTTTT; CDR3 protein: CASRSLAGANTGELFF
J gene: TRBJ1-1; clone size: -; V gene: TRBV6-6; D gene: TRBD1; CDR3 DNA: TGTGCCAGCAGTTACCCTAGGACAGGGAACACTGAAGCTTTCTTT; CDR3 protein: CASSYPRTGNTEAFF
J gene: TRBJ1-1; clone size: many; V gene: TRBV29-1; D gene: -; CDR3 DNA: TGCAGCGTTCTCCCGGGTCCTGAAGCTTTCTTT; CDR3 protein: CSVLPGPEAFF
J gene: TRBJ2-5; clone size: many; V gene: TRBV15; D gene: TRBD2; CDR3 DNA: TGTGCCACCAGCAATATAGCGGGAGAGACCCAGTACTTC; CDR3 protein: CATSNIAGETQYF
J gene: TRBJ2-1; clone size: -; V gene: TRBV7-6; D gene: -; CDR3 DNA: TGTGCCAGCAGCCGAGAGGGGGAGTATAGCACCTACAATGAGCAGTTCTTC; CDR3 protein: CASSREGEYSTYNEQFF
J gene: TRBJ2-2; clone size: -; V gene: TRBV19; D gene: TRBD1; CDR3 DNA: TGTGCCAGTAGTATAGGGCTGGGGAAAGGGGGCAGGAACACCGGGGAGCTGTTTTTT; CDR3 protein: CASSIGLGKGGRNTGELFF
J gene: TRBJ1-3; clone size: many; V gene: TRBV6-1; D gene: -; CDR3 DNA: TGTGCCAGCAGCCGAGAACAGGACTCCAATAGGGATTTT; CDR3 protein: CASSREQDSNRDF
J gene: TRBJ1-1; clone size: many; V gene: TRBV6-5; D gene: -; CDR3 DNA: TGTGCCAGCAGTTACTCTACTGAAGCTTTCTTT; CDR3 protein: CASSYSTEAFF
J gene: TRBJ2-1; clone size: many; V gene: TRBV20-1; D gene: TRBD2; CDR3 DNA: TGCAGTGCTAGAGGGCAGCGGGAGCACAATGAGCAGTTCTTC; CDR3 protein: CSARGQREHNEQFF
J gene: TRBJ1-3; clone size: many; V gene: TRBV10-3; D gene: -; CDR3 DNA: TGTGCCACCAGTGTTTCAAGCTTCTCTGGAAACACCATATATTTT; CDR3 protein: CATSVSSFSGNTIYF
J gene: TRBJ2-7; clone size: many; V gene: TRBV7-9; D gene: TRBD2; CDR3 DNA: TGTGCCAGCAGCCCCCCACTAGCGGGTCGCGGCGAGCAGTACTTC; CDR3 protein: CASSPPLAGRGEQYF
J gene: TRBJ2-2; clone size: many; V gene: TRBV5-1; D gene: -; CDR3 DNA: TGCGCCAGCAGCTTGGCTGGGGGGCGAAACTTTAGGGACACCGGGGAGCTGTTTTTT; CDR3 protein: CASSLAGGRNFRDTGELFF
J gene: TRBJ1-2; clone size: few; V gene: TRBV7-9; D gene: TRBD1; CDR3 DNA: TGTGCCAGCAGCTTAGAGCCCCGGGACAGAAGTGGCTACACCTTC; CDR3 protein: CASSLEPRDRSGYTF
J gene: TRBJ2-1; clone size: few; V gene: TRBV9; D gene: TRBD2; CDR3 DNA: TGTGCCAGCAGCGTAGGCGGGACTAGCCTTAGGACTAATGAGCAGTTCTTC; CDR3 protein: CASSVGGTSLRTNEQFF
J gene: TRBJ2-7; clone size: many; V gene: TRBV7-6; D gene: TRBD2; CDR3 DNA: TGTGCCAGCAGCCCACTGACTAGCGGGAGTGGAGCCTACGAGCAGTACTTC; CDR3 protein: CASSPLTSGSGAYEQYF
J gene: TRBJ1-5; clone size: many; V gene: TRBV6-1; D gene: -; CDR3 DNA: TGTGCCAGCAGTGAAATGGCAGGGGGCAATCAGCCCCAGCATTTT; CDR3 protein: CASSEMAGGNQPQHF
J gene: TRBJ1-1; clone size: many; V gene: TRBV12-3/TRBV12-4; D gene: -; CDR3 DNA: TGTGCCAGCAGCCAGACAGGCATGAACACTGAAGCTTTCTTT; CDR3 protein: CASSQTGMNTEAFF
J gene: TRBJ2-3; clone size: many; V gene: TRBV20-1; D gene: -; CDR3 DNA: TGCAGTGCTAGTCGAGAGGGACTGACAGATACGCAGTATTTT; CDR3 protein: CSASREGLTDTQYF
J gene: TRBJ2-1; clone size: many; V gene: TRBV2; D gene: -; CDR3 DNA: TGTGCCAGCATACGGGGGAGGGGGCTTTGGGGAAATGAGCAGTTCTTC; CDR3 protein: CASIRGRGLWGNEQFF
J gene: TRBJ1-2; clone size: many; V gene: TRBV20-1; D gene: -; CDR3 DNA: TGCAGTATCGGGTCTCTGGACGGCTACACCTTC; CDR3 protein: CSIGSLDGYTF
J gene: TRBJ2-7; clone size: -; V gene: TRBV2; D gene: TRBD1; CDR3 DNA: TGTGCCAGCAGTTCCTCTCCGGGACAGCGCCCTTACGAGCAGTACTTC; CDR3 protein: CASSSSPGQRPYEQYF
J gene: TRBJ1-1; clone size: many; V gene: TRBV4-1; D gene: -; CDR3 DNA: TGCGCCAGCAGCCAAAATGGGGGTCGGGAAGCTTTCTTT; CDR3 protein: CASSQNGGREAFF
J gene: TRBJ1-1; clone size: many; V gene: TRBV20-1; D gene: -; CDR3 DNA: TGCACCGCCCTGGACACCAACACTGAAGCTTTCTTT; CDR3 protein: CTALDTNTEAFF
J gene: TRBJ2-7; clone size: many; V gene: TRBV5-1; D gene: TRBD2; CDR3 DNA: TGCGCCAGCAGCCGGGGACTAGCGGGAGTCTACGAGCAGTACTTC; CDR3 protein: CASSRGLAGVYEQYF
J gene: TRBJ2-7; clone size: many; V gene: TRBV6-2/TRBV6-3; D gene: -; CDR3 DNA: TGTGCCAGCAGTCCGGACAGGCGGAGGGAGGAACAGTACTTC; CDR3 protein: CASSPDRRREEQYF
J gene: TRBJ2-7; clone size: many; V gene: TRBV11-2; D gene: -; CDR3 DNA: TGTGCCAGCAGCTCGGGACACCTCTACGAGCAGTACTTC; CDR3 protein: CASSSGHLYEQYF
J gene: TRBJ1-2; clone size: few; V gene: TRBV11-2; D gene: TRBD1; CDR3 DNA: TGTACCAGCAGCTTAGTTTCAGGGGGTGGCTACACCTTC; CDR3 protein: CTSSLVSGGGYTF
J gene: TRBJ2-3; clone size: many; V gene: TRBV28; D gene: -; CDR3 DNA: TGTGCCAGCAGTTTACAGGGCACAGATACGCAGTATTTT; CDR3 protein: CASSLQGTDTQYF
J gene: TRBJ2-7; clone size: many; V gene: TRBV12-3/TRBV12-4; D gene: -; CDR3 DNA: TGTGCCAGCAGTATGACAGTCTACGAGCAGTACTTC; CDR3 protein: CASSMTVYEQYF
J gene: TRBJ2-7; clone size: many; V gene: TRBV19; D gene: -; CDR3 DNA: TGTGCCAGTAGTCGGGGATTCTCCTACGAGCAGTACTTC; CDR3 protein: CASSRGFSYEQYF
J gene: TRBJ1-2; clone size: -; V gene: TRBV19; D gene: TRBD1; CDR3 DNA: TGTGCCAGTAGTATAGCCGGGACAGTCCTCAAGGAGGACTATGGCTACACCTTC; CDR3 protein: CASSIAGTVLKEDYGYTF
J gene: TRBJ1-1; clone size: many; V gene: TRBV6-1; D gene: -; CDR3 DNA: TGTGCCAGCAGTTACGCCCGTGGGGGGGTGGTCACTGAAGCTTTCTTT; CDR3 protein: CASSYARGGVVTEAFF
J gene: TRBJ2-7; clone size: many; V gene: TRBV11-2; D gene: -; CDR3 DNA: TGTGCCAGCAGCTTACTGGACGAGCAGTACTTC; CDR3 protein: CASSLLDEQYF
J gene: TRBJ2-3; clone size: few; V gene: TRBV7-9; D gene: TRBD1; CDR3 DNA: TGTGCCAGCAGCTTATTGGGGACAGGGGCAGATACGCAGTATTTT; CDR3 protein: CASSLLGTGADTQYF
J gene: TRBJ2-7; clone size: -; V gene: TRBV11-3; D gene: TRBD1; CDR3 DNA: TGTGCCAGCAGCTTAGTGACAGGGGTGTACTACGAGCAGTACTTC; CDR3 protein: CASSLVTGVYYEQYF
J gene: TRBJ1-4; clone size: -; V gene: TRBV6-2/TRBV6-3; D gene: -; CDR3 DNA: TGTGCCAGCAGTTACTCAGGGCCAACTAATGAAAAACTGTTTTTT; CDR3 protein: CASSYSGPTNEKLFF
J gene: TRBJ1-3; clone size: many; V gene: TRBV28; D gene: -; CDR3 DNA: TGTGCCAGCAGTTACCCGACGGACCCGACGGGAAACACCATATATTTT; CDR3 protein: CASSYPTDPTGNTIYF
J gene: TRBJ2-7; clone size: many; V gene: TRBV29-1; D gene: -; CDR3 DNA: TGCAGCGCTGAGACAGAACAAGGCCCCTACGAGCAGTACTTC; CDR3 protein: CSAETEQGPYEQYF
J gene: TRBJ2-1; clone size: -; V gene: TRBV10-3; D gene: -; CDR3 DNA: TGTGCCATCAGTGATGGGATACTAGTCGAGCAGTTCTTC; CDR3 protein: CAISDGILVEQFF
J gene: TRBJ2-2; clone size: many; V gene: TRBV5-1; D gene: TRBD2; CDR3 DNA: TGCGCCAGCAGCTCCCTAGCGGGAGGAAACGGCGGGGAGCTGTTTTTT; CDR3 protein: CASSSLAGGNGGELFF
J gene: TRBJ2-3; clone size: -; V gene: TRBV19; D gene: TRBD1; CDR3 DNA: TGTGCCAGTAGGCTCAGACAGGGGGACACAGATACGCAGTATTTT; CDR3 protein: CASRLRQGDTDTQYF
J gene: TRBJ2-3; clone size: many; V gene: TRBV28; D gene: -; CDR3 DNA: TGTGCCAGCAGTTCAGGGGGGAGCACAGATACGCAGTATTTT; CDR3 protein: CASSSGGSTDTQYF
J gene: TRBJ2-1; clone size: many; V gene: TRBV3-1; D gene: -; CDR3 DNA: TGTGCCAGCAGCCAAGCTAAAAAGCGGGTAGCCTACAATGAGCAGTTCTTC; CDR3 protein: CASSQAKKRVAYNEQFF
J gene: TRBJ1-2; clone size: -; V gene: TRBV3-1; D gene: TRBD1; CDR3 DNA: TGTGCCAGCAGCCAAGAATGGGACAGGGATGGCTACACCTTC; CDR3 protein: CASSQEWDRDGYTF